This T cell receptor (beta chain) was found in a study of T-cell memory formation after mild COVID-19. General study points: Some responding clones appeared in pre-infection memory, suggesting cross-reactive memory joined. CD4+ contracting clones were found mainly in CM and EM, and CD8+ ones in EMRA.

In germline, CDR1 is SGHRS, CDR2 YFSETQ. V was trimmed by 0 bases and J by 4 bases, leaving 11 bases between them. The CDR3 runs 15 residues. TCRdb reanalysed the 5' RACE reads using MiXCR and keeps one entry per CDR3 protein. The data hold about 440,000 distinct CDR3 sequences, with about 20% observed a single time. This clonotype was seen a few times. The antigen is not known. This TCR was sampled from an adult woman who had mild COVID-19 (a few samples of this study predate the infection). Cell type and time point are not known. The V gene is TRBV5-1, the J gene TRBJ2-1; tentatively, D is TRBD1 or TRBD2 (6 bases each). The sequencing input was PBMCs or a T cell subset sorted from them (not recorded which). The DNA of the CDR3 is TGCGCCAGCAGCTTGGATGGAGGGGGGTACAATGAGCAGTTCTTC. Encoded protein: CASSLDGGGYNEQFF.